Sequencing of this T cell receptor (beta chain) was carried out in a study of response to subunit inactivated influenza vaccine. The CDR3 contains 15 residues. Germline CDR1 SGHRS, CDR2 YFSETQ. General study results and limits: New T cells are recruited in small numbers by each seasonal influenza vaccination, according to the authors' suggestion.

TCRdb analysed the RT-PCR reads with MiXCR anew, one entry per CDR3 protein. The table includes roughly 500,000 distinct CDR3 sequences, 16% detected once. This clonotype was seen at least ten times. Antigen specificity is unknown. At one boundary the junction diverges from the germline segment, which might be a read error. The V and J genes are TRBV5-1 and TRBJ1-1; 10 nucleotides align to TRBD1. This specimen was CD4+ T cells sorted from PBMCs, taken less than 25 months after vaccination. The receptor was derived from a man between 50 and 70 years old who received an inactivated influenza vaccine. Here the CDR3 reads CASSSGQGMNTEAFF. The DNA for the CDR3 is TGTGCCAGCAGCTCGGGACAGGGGATGAACACTGAAGCTTTCTTT.